This T cell receptor (beta chain) emerged from a study of blood T cell repertoires in COVID-19 (dated by TCRdb to 2018 to 2020). With respect to the entire study: Collaborator samples came from the United States, Italy and Spain and covered acute and convalescent phases of COVID-19. The repertoires were made available in a free public database intended to serve as a resource for research on the immune response to SARS-CoV-2. The samples were drawn from two sources: the first 160 participants of the ongoing ImmuneRACE study, and some 1,300 subjects contributed by 6 global collaborators. Where available, HLA class I and class II types were taken from metadata supplied by the sample provider and were not determined by assay-based typing. The material from the prospective study consisted of cDNA or gDNA derived from T cells, B-cell-depleted T cells, or PBMCs. A de-identified subject ID, COVID-19 status, age in years and sex were almost always included in the sample metadata. Deeply sampled blood TCRbeta repertoires from subjects exposed to, actively infected with, or recovered from COVID-19 were included in the dataset. Findings and caveats that apply to the study as a whole: How much clinical and demographic metadata was included differed by source and by participant, and the metadata was provided uncurated.

Collaborating institutions collected whole blood in K2EDTA tubes following their own protocols. For TCRbeta analysis, collaborators shipped samples in one of three forms: frozen whole blood, isolated PBMCs, or DNA extracted from either of those sample types. The sample holds a few counts of this clone. The specificity of this receptor is unknown. No per-base quality is available; no much larger clone lies one base away. TCRbeta CDR3 regions were amplified from genomic DNA using the immunoSEQ Assay, a bias-controlled multiplex PCR. The paper's data handling went like this. Nucleated cell counts per sample were estimated from amplification of reference gene primers within the assay. To quantify the absolute abundance of each unique TCRbeta CDR3 rearrangement, sequence reads were collapsed and filtered. Productive Simpson clonality was computed per sample as the square root of Simpson's diversity index over productive rearrangements. TCRdb holds this immuneACCESS table with in-frame rearrangements only. Some clones are missing; in checked studies, unresolved V genes explain under half, and the rest has no known cause. The V and J calls and the clone size are those of that table, but D and trimming were determined from the DNA. Across this sample there are 150,000 to 200,000 clones, with more than 80% seen only once. The ten largest make up roughly 8% of the sample.

The junction carries 17 bases between V and J, which are trimmed by 4 bases and 4 bases respectively. According to the germline V gene (reference sequence), CDR1 reads LNHDA and CDR2 reads SQIVND. The CDR3 starts with the cysteine, ends with the phenylalanine, and has 15 residues. CDR3 DNA is the only sequence kept; it has 45 bases, read in frame from the first base. The sequence was obtained from a woman aged 55-69 years with acute or convalescent COVID-19. The chain joins TRBV19 to TRBJ2-7; TRBD2 might be the D gene, on 6 matching bases. The sequenced sample consisted of peripheral blood. The CDR3 is CASSSTGTYHYEQYF. The sequenced DNA is TGTGCCAGTAGTAGTACCGGGACTTACCATTACGAGCAGTACTTC. The CDR3 plus the reference TRBV19 and TRBJ2-7 genes for the other parts give the full variable domain: DGGITQSPKYLFRKEGQNVTLSCEQNLNHDAMYWYRQDPGQGLRLIYYSQIVNDFQKGDIAEGYSVSREKKESFPLTVTSAQKNPTAFYLCASSSTGTYHYEQYFGPGTRLTVT.